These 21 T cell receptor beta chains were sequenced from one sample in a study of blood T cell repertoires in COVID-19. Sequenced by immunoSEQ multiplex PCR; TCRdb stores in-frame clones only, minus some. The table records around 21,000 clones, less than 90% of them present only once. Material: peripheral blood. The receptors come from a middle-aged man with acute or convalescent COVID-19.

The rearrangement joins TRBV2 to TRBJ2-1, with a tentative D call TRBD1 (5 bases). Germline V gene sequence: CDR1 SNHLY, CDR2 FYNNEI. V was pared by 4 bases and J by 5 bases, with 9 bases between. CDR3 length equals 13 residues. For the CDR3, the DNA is TGTGCCAGCAGTGCTTCCAGGGACAATGAGCAGTTCTTC. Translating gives CASSASRDNEQFF.

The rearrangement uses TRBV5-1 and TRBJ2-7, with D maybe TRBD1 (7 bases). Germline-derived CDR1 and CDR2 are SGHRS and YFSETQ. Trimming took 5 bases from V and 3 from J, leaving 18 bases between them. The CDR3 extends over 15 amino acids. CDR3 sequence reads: CASRGGGTAHYEQYF. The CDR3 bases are TGCGCCAGCAGGGGGGGCGGGACAGCCCACTACGAGCAGTACTTC.

The CDR3 DNA follows: TGTGCCAGCAGAACGACAGGGCGCACTGAAGCTTTCTTT. It encodes CASRTTGRTEAFF. The chain uses TRBV6-5 and TRBJ1-1; 7 bases are a match to TRBD1. The CDR3 covers 13 residues. V dropped 6 bases and J dropped 4; count of bases not matched to a gene: 5. The V gene's germline CDR1 is MNHEY and CDR2 SVGAGI.

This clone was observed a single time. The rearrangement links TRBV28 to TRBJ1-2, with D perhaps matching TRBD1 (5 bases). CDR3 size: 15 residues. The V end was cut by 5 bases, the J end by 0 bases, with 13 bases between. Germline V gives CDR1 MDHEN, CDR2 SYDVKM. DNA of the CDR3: TGTGCCAGCAGTCAAACAGGTATAGCTAACTATGGCTACACCTTC. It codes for CASSQTGIANYGYTF.

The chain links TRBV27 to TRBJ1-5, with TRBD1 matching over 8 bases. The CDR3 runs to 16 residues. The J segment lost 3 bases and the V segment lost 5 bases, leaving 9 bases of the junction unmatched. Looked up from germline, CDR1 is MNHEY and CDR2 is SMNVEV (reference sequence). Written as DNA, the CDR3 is TGTGCCAGCAGTAACATAGGGACAGGTCCCAATCAGCCCCAGCATTTT. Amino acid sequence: CASSNIGTGPNQPQHF.

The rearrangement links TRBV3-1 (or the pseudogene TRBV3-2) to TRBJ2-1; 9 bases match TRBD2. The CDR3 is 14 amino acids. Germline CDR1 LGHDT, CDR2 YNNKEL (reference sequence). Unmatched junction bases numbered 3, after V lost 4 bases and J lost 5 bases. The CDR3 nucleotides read TGTGCCAGCAGCCCCGGACTAGCGAACAATGAGCAGTTCTTC. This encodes CASSPGLANNEQFF.

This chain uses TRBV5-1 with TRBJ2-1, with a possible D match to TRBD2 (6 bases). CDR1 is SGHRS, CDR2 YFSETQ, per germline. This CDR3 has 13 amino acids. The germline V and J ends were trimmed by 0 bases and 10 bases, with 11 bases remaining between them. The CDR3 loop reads CASSLDPSGEQFF. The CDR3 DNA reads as TGCGCCAGCAGCTTGGACCCCAGCGGGGAGCAGTTCTTC.

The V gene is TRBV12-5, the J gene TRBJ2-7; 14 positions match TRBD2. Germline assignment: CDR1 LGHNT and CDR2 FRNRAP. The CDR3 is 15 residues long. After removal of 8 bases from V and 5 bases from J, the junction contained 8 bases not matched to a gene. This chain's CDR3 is CASKSGLAGGHEQYF. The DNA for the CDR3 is TGTGCTAGTAAGTCCGGACTAGCGGGAGGCCACGAGCAGTACTTC.

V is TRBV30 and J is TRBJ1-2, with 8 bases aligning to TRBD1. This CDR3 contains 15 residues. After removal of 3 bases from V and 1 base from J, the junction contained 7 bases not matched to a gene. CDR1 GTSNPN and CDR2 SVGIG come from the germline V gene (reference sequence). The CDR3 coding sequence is TGTGCCTGGAGCAGCATGACAGGGGTTAACTATGGCTACACCTTC. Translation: CAWSSMTGVNYGYTF. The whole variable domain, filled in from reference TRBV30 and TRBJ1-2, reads SQTIHQWPATLVQPVGSPLSLECTVEGTSNPNLYWYRQAAGRGLQLLFYSVGIGQISSEVPQNLSASRPQDRQFILSSKKLLLSDSGFYLCAWSSMTGVNYGYTFGSGTRLTVV.

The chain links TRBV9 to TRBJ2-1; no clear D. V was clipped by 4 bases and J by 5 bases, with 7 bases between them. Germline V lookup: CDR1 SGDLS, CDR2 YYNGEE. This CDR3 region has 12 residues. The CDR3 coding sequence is TGTGCCAGCAGCCCCGCGGACAATGAGCAGTTCTTC. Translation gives CASSPADNEQFF.

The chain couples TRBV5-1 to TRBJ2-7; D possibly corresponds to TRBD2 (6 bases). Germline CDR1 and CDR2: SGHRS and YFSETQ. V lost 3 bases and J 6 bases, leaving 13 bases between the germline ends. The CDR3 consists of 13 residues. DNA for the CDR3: TGCGCCAGCAGCTATGGCGGGACGCGCGAGCAGTACTTC. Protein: CASSYGGTREQYF.

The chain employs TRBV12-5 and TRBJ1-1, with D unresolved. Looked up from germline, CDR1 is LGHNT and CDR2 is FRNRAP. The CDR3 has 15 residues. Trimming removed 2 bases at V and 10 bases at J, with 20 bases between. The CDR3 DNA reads TGTGCTAGTGGTTTGTTTCTTAGCAATGCCGGTGGAGCTTTCTTT. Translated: CASGLFLSNAGGAFF.

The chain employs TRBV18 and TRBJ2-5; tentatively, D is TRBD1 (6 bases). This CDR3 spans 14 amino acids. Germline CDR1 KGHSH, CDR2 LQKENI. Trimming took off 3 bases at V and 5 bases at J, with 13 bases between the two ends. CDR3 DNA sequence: TGTGCCAGCTCACCCAACACAGGGTGGGAGACCCAGTACTTC. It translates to CASSPNTGWETQYF.

The CDR3, as DNA: TGTGCCAGCAGTCCGCGGGGGGCCTGGGAAGAGACCCAGTACTTC. Encoded protein: CASSPRGAWEETQYF. The chain joins TRBV6-5 to TRBJ2-5, with 8 bases aligning to TRBD2. Germline lookup yields CDR1 MNHEY and CDR2 SVGAGI. V lost 5 bases, J lost 3 bases, and 8 bases stayed unmatched. The CDR3 consists of 15 residues.

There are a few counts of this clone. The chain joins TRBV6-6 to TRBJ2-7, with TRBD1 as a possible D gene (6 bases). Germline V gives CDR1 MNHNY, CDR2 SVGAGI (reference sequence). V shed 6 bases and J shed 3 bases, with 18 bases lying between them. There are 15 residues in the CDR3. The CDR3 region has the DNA TGTGCCAGCAGCCAAAACCCGGACAGCCGCTACGAGCAGTACTTC. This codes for CASSQNPDSRYEQYF.

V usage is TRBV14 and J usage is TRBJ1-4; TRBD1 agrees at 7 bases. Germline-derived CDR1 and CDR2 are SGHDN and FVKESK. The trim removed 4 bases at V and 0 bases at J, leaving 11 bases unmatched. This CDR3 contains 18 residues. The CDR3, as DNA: TGTGCCAGCAGCCTAAGGACAGGACTAACCGCAACTAATGAAAAACTGTTTTTT. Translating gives CASSLRTGLTATNEKLFF.

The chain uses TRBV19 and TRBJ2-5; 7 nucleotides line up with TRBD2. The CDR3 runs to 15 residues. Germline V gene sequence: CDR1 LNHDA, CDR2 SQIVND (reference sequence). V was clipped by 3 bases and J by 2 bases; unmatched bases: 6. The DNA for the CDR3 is TGTGCCAGTAGTATTGCGGGAGTACAGCAAGAGACCCAGTACTTC. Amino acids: CASSIAGVQQETQYF.

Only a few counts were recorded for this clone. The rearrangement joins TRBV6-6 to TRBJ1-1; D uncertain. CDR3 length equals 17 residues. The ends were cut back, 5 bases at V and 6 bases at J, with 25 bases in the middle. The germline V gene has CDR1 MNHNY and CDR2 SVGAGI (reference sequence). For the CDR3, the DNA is TGTGCCAGCAGTCACGGGTGCAGTTCCCCAGTTTGGGCTGAAGCTTTCTTT. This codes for CASSHGCSSPVWAEAFF.

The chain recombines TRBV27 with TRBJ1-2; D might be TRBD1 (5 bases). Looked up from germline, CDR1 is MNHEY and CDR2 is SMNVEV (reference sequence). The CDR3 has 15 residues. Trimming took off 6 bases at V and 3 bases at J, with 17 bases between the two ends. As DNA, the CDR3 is TGTGCCAGCAGCCTGACCCTCGGACACTACTATGGCTACACCTTC. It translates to CASSLTLGHYYGYTF.

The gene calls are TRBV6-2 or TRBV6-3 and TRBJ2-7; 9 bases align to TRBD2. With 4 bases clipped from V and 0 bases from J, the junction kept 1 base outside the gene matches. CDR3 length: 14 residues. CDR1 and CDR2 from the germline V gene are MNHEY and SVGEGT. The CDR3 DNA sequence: TGTGCCAGCAGTTCTAGCGGGACCTCCTACGAGCAGTACTTC. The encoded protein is CASSSSGTSYEQYF.

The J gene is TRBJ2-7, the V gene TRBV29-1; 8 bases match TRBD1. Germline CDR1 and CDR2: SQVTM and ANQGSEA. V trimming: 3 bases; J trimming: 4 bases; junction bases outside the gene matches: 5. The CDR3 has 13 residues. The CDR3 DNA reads TGCAGCGTTGAGTTAGGACAGGGTTACGAGCAGTACTTC. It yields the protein CSVELGQGYEQYF.